The clone carrying this TCR beta chain was seen repeatedly, ten times or more. Its antigen is undetermined. This sample is drawn from a study of T cells in Graves' hyperthyroidism and ophthalmopathy. Whole-study context: Peripheral blood draws took place at initial diagnosis, ahead of any treatment. Study-level points and caveats: Using 13 V-J features, a model discriminated ophthalmopathy from stable hyperthyroidism. Blood shared most expanded thyroid clonotypes above 0.001. Progression to ophthalmopathy was predicted a median of about 6.6 months early.

The CDR3 contains 17 residues. V shed 1 base and J 3 bases; nucleotides not matched to a gene: 7. Germline values: CDR1 SGHVS, CDR2 FQNEAQ. The TCR beta CDR3 regions underwent amplification using RNA transcripts as the source. Using the HTBI primer set, a first-round RT-PCR was run on the TCR CDR3. TCRdb processed the multiplex PCR reads anew with MiXCR; each CDR3 protein has one entry. The data hold over 350,000 distinct CDR3 sequences, with around an eighth observed a single time. The rearrangement links TRBV7-8 to TRBJ2-2; 8 bases are a match to TRBD1. Material: blood. This clonotype originated in a man aged 50-60 years with Graves' ophthalmopathy. This CDR3 reads CASSLGQGAVYTGELFF. The CDR3 coding sequence is TGTGCCAGCAGCTTAGGGCAGGGGGCAGTGTACACCGGGGAGCTGTTTTTT.